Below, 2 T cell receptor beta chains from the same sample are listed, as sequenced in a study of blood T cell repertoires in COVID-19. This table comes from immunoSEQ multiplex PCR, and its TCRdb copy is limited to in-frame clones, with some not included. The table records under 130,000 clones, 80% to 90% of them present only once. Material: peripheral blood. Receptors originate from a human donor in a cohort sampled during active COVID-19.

DNA of the CDR3: TGCGCCAGCAGCCGTAGGCTAGCGGCAAACACCGGGGAGCTGTTTTTT. It specifies CASSRRLAANTGELFF. V usage is TRBV4-3 and J usage is TRBJ2-2; TRBD2 aligns across 7 bases. This CDR3 has 16 residues. The trim removed 4 bases at V and 2 bases at J, leaving 7 bases unmatched. Germline CDR1 and CDR2: LGHNA and YSLEER.

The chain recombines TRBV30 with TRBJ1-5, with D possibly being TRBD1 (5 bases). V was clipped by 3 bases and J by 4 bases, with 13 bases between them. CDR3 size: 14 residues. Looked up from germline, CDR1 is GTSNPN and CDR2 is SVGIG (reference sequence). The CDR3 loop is CAWSRGRGNQPQHF. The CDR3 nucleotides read TGTGCCTGGAGCCGCGGGAGGGGAAATCAGCCCCAGCATTTT. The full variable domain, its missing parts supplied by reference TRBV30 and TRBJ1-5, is SQTIHQWPATLVQPVGSPLSLECTVEGTSNPNLYWYRQAAGRGLQLLFYSVGIGQISSEVPQNLSASRPQDRQFILSSKKLLLSDSGFYLCAWSRGRGNQPQHFGDGTRLSIL.